Listed below are T cell receptor beta chains from one sample, sequenced in a study of T-cell memory formation after mild COVID-19. MiXCR was run by TCRdb on the 5' RACE reads, yielding one entry per CDR3 protein. The table has around 390,000 distinct CDR3 sequences, about 17% seen once. Material for sequencing was PBMCs or a T cell subset sorted from them (not recorded which). The receptors were sampled from a man aged 18 to 29 who had mild COVID-19 (a few samples of this study predate the infection). Cell type and time point are not known. Each CDR3 is given with its conserved first and last residue. Each record gives: V gene, D gene, J gene, clone size, CDR3 protein, CDR3 DNA. The D gene is left open where the match is weak. Clone size, where shown, is once, few, many, or a class for clones that have expanded.

V: TRBV7-8
D: NA
J: TRBJ2-6
size: NA
CDR3: CASSGRGAPGANVLTF
DNA: TGTGCCAGCAGCGGACGGGGGGCGCCCGGGGCCAACGTCCTGACTTTC

V: TRBV25-1
D: TRBD2
J: TRBJ2-3
size: NA
CDR3: CASSETTSRPAGGPDTQYF
DNA: TGTGCCAGCAGTGAAACCACCTCCCGTCCCGCGGGGGGGCCAGATACGCAGTATTTT

V: TRBV3-1
D: TRBD2
J: TRBJ2-5
size: few
CDR3: CASSHPTGLAFRETQYF
DNA: TGTGCCAGCAGCCACCCCACGGGACTAGCGTTTCGAGAGACCCAGTACTTC

V: TRBV4-2
D: NA
J: TRBJ1-2
size: NA
CDR3: CASSQDATIPYGYTF
DNA: TGTGCCAGCAGCCAAGATGCAACGATCCCCTATGGCTACACCTTC

V: TRBV29-1
D: NA
J: TRBJ2-3
size: NA
CDR3: CSVDSGKRDTQYF
DNA: TGCAGCGTTGATAGCGGTAAGCGGGATACGCAGTATTTT

V: TRBV10-3
D: NA
J: TRBJ1-5
size: many
CDR3: CATQVSRASNQPQHF
DNA: TGTGCCACCCAGGTCTCCCGGGCGAGCAATCAGCCCCAGCATTTT

V: TRBV12-3/TRBV12-4
D: NA
J: TRBJ1-6
size: few
CDR3: CASAPTGGMGSPLHF
DNA: TGTGCCAGCGCACCGACTGGGGGAATGGGTTCACCCCTCCACTTT

V: TRBV7-6
D: TRBD1
J: TRBJ1-1
size: NA
CDR3: CASSSSDRGTEAFF
DNA: TGTGCCAGCAGCTCTAGCGACAGGGGCACTGAAGCTTTCTTT

V: TRBV5-1
D: NA
J: TRBJ2-2
size: few
CDR3: CASSSPGASRELFF
DNA: TGCGCCAGCAGCTCCCCCGGGGCCAGTAGGGAGCTGTTTTTT

V: TRBV6-2/TRBV6-3
D: NA
J: TRBJ1-1
size: NA
CDR3: CASTHTRVTEAFF
DNA: TGTGCCAGCACCCATACTAGAGTCACTGAAGCTTTCTTT

V: TRBV25-1
D: TRBD1
J: TRBJ1-6
size: few
CDR3: CATQGQGNSPLHF
DNA: TGTGCCACTCAGGGACAGGGTAATTCACCCCTCCACTTT

V: TRBV10-3
D: NA
J: TRBJ2-3
size: NA
CDR3: CAISEGGRVSTDTQYF
DNA: TGTGCCATCAGTGAAGGAGGCCGCGTCAGCACAGATACGCAGTATTTT

V: TRBV7-9
D: NA
J: TRBJ2-2
size: few
CDR3: CASRRYRNTGELFF
DNA: TGTGCCAGCAGAAGATACAGGAACACCGGGGAGCTGTTTTTT

V: TRBV5-1
D: NA
J: TRBJ2-3
size: few
CDR3: CASSLVRTHPDTQYF
DNA: TGCGCCAGCAGCTTGGTTAGGACACATCCAGATACGCAGTATTTT

V: TRBV7-9
D: NA
J: TRBJ2-3
size: few
CDR3: CASSRASRSTDTQYF
DNA: TGTGCCAGCAGCCGGGCCAGCCGAAGCACAGATACGCAGTATTTT

V: TRBV5-1
D: NA
J: TRBJ2-2
size: NA
CDR3: CASSLRRMGTGELFF
DNA: TGCGCCAGCAGCCTACGAAGAATGGGCACCGGGGAGCTGTTTTTT

V: TRBV7-2
D: TRBD1
J: TRBJ2-1
size: few
CDR3: CASSYGTGPSNEQFF
DNA: TGTGCCAGCAGCTATGGGACAGGTCCCTCCAATGAGCAGTTCTTC

V: TRBV20-1
D: NA
J: TRBJ1-5
size: NA
CDR3: CSARTEGVQPQHF
DNA: TGCAGTGCTAGGACGGAGGGAGTTCAGCCCCAGCATTTT

V: TRBV4-3
D: NA
J: TRBJ1-4
size: NA
CDR3: CASSQDWRANDRKLFF
DNA: TGCGCCAGCAGCCAAGATTGGAGGGCGAATGATCGGAAACTGTTTTTT

V: TRBV12-3/TRBV12-4
D: NA
J: TRBJ2-3
size: NA
CDR3: CASSWMRGRTDTQYF
DNA: TGTGCCAGCAGTTGGATGAGGGGCCGCACAGATACGCAGTATTTT

V: TRBV6-6
D: NA
J: TRBJ1-5
size: few
CDR3: CASRSDANSNQPQHF
DNA: TGTGCCAGCAGGTCGGACGCAAATAGCAATCAGCCCCAGCATTTT

V: TRBV19
D: NA
J: TRBJ2-4
size: NA
CDR3: CASREGGVNIQYF
DNA: TGTGCCAGTAGAGAGGGAGGAGTAAACATTCAGTACTTC

V: TRBV5-6
D: TRBD1
J: TRBJ1-2
size: NA
CDR3: CASSSIGQVQGYTF
DNA: TGTGCCAGCAGCTCTATCGGACAGGTCCAGGGCTACACCTTC

V: TRBV27
D: TRBD1
J: TRBJ2-7
size: many
CDR3: CASSLGTGLSYEQYF
DNA: TGTGCCAGCAGTTTGGGGACAGGGCTATCCTACGAGCAGTACTTC

V: TRBV5-1
D: NA
J: TRBJ2-3
size: many
CDR3: CASSLQGLGTDTQYF
DNA: TGCGCCAGCAGCTTGCAGGGGCTCGGCACAGATACGCAGTATTTT

V: TRBV11-2
D: NA
J: TRBJ2-1
size: few
CDR3: CASSSVYDSYNEQFF
DNA: TGTGCCAGCAGCTCCGTTTACGACTCCTACAATGAGCAGTTCTTC

V: TRBV13
D: NA
J: TRBJ1-1
size: few
CDR3: CASSGSIQGRAFF
DNA: TGTGCCAGCAGCGGAAGCATACAGGGACGGGCTTTCTTT

V: TRBV11-3
D: TRBD2
J: TRBJ2-3
size: NA
CDR3: CASSLAASGGAGDTQYF
DNA: TGTGCCAGCAGCTTAGCTGCGAGCGGGGGGGCCGGAGATACGCAGTATTTT

V: TRBV9
D: NA
J: TRBJ2-3
size: many
CDR3: CASSVTDHTQYF
DNA: TGTGCCAGCAGCGTTACTGACCACACGCAGTATTTT

V: TRBV12-3/TRBV12-4
D: NA
J: TRBJ2-3
size: many
CDR3: CASSLAARTDTQYF
DNA: TGTGCCAGCAGTTTAGCGGCCAGAACAGATACGCAGTATTTT

V: TRBV7-6
D: TRBD1
J: TRBJ1-1
size: NA
CDR3: CASSSSRDRGTEAFF
DNA: TGTGCCAGCAGCTCAAGCCGGGACAGGGGTACTGAAGCTTTCTTT

V: TRBV9
D: NA
J: TRBJ2-6
size: many
CDR3: CASSTRTLRSGANVLTF
DNA: TGTGCCAGCAGCACCAGGACCCTAAGGTCCGGGGCCAACGTCCTGACTTTC

V: TRBV10-3
D: TRBD1
J: TRBJ1-6
size: few
CDR3: CASGQGLSSPLHF
DNA: TGTGCCAGTGGACAGGGCTTAAGTTCACCCCTCCACTTT

V: TRBV6-2/TRBV6-3
D: NA
J: TRBJ1-1
size: few
CDR3: CASSYTGGTEAFF
DNA: TGTGCCAGCAGTTACACGGGGGGCACTGAAGCTTTCTTT

V: TRBV5-1
D: NA
J: TRBJ2-1
size: NA
CDR3: CASTLGRFDNEQFF
DNA: TGCGCCAGCACCCTAGGCAGATTCGACAATGAGCAGTTCTTC

V: TRBV15
D: NA
J: TRBJ2-3
size: NA
CDR3: CATSRGGNGGLTDTQYF
DNA: TGTGCCACCAGCAGAGGGGGGAACGGGGGCCTCACAGATACGCAGTATTTT

V: TRBV3-1
D: NA
J: TRBJ2-5
size: NA
CDR3: CASSQSGHQETQYF
DNA: TGTGCCAGCAGCCAAAGCGGGCATCAAGAGACCCAGTACTTC

V: TRBV7-7
D: TRBD1
J: TRBJ2-5
size: few
CDR3: CASSNDREETQYF
DNA: TGTGCTAGCAGCAACGACAGGGAAGAGACCCAGTACTTC

V: TRBV5-1
D: NA
J: TRBJ2-5
size: NA
CDR3: CASSRGASRGETQYF
DNA: TGCGCCAGCAGTCGAGGAGCGTCTAGAGGAGAGACCCAGTACTTC

V: TRBV7-2
D: TRBD1
J: TRBJ2-2
size: many
CDR3: CASSGTGSGELFF
DNA: TGTGCCAGCAGCGGGACAGGGTCCGGGGAGCTGTTTTTT

V: TRBV18
D: NA
J: TRBJ2-3
size: few
CDR3: CASSPPWAGDTQYF
DNA: TGTGCCAGCTCACCACCGTGGGCGGGGGATACGCAGTATTTT

V: TRBV7-9
D: NA
J: TRBJ1-1
size: few
CDR3: CASSLERVGDGMETEAFF
DNA: TGTGCCAGCAGCTTAGAGAGGGTAGGGGATGGTATGGAAACTGAAGCTTTCTTT

V: TRBV7-9
D: TRBD2
J: TRBJ2-3
size: few
CDR3: CASSSPLAGADTQYF
DNA: TGTGCCAGCAGCTCCCCTCTAGCGGGGGCAGATACGCAGTATTTT

V: TRBV7-2
D: NA
J: TRBJ2-5
size: once
CDR3: CASSPLGGYQETQYF
DNA: TGTGCCAGCAGCCCGTTAGGAGGGTACCAAGAGACCCAGTACTTC

V: TRBV5-1
D: NA
J: TRBJ1-3
size: NA
CDR3: CASSVDLGSGNTIYF
DNA: TGCGCCAGCAGCGTCGACCTTGGCTCTGGAAACACCATATATTTT

V: TRBV4-1
D: NA
J: TRBJ2-2
size: NA
CDR3: CASSQERGAHTGELFF
DNA: TGCGCCAGCAGCCAAGAGAGGGGTGCACACACCGGGGAGCTGTTTTTT

V: TRBV7-9
D: NA
J: TRBJ1-1
size: few
CDR3: CASSSWQGMNTEAFF
DNA: TGTGCCAGCAGCTCCTGGCAGGGGATGAACACTGAAGCTTTCTTT

V: TRBV10-1
D: NA
J: TRBJ2-1
size: NA
CDR3: CASSPRSGEQFF
DNA: TGCGCCAGCAGCCCCCGGTCGGGTGAGCAGTTCTTC

V: TRBV4-3
D: NA
J: TRBJ1-2
size: few
CDR3: CASSQVQAAPSGYTF
DNA: TGCGCCAGCAGCCAAGTACAGGCGGCCCCAAGTGGCTACACCTTC

V: TRBV20-1
D: NA
J: TRBJ2-1
size: few
CDR3: CSASLSYNEQFF
DNA: TGCAGTGCTAGTCTCAGTTACAATGAGCAGTTCTTC

V: TRBV18
D: TRBD2
J: TRBJ2-4
size: few
CDR3: CASSPQTSGGPKNIQYF
DNA: TGTGCCAGCTCACCACAGACTAGCGGGGGACCAAAAAACATTCAGTACTTC

V: TRBV10-2
D: TRBD2
J: TRBJ2-5
size: NA
CDR3: CASRLGLAGGGETQYF
DNA: TGCGCCAGCAGACTCGGACTAGCGGGGGGTGGAGAGACCCAGTACTTC

V: TRBV12-3/TRBV12-4
D: NA
J: TRBJ2-7
size: many
CDR3: CASRKDSWTYEQYF
DNA: TGTGCCAGCAGGAAGGACAGCTGGACCTACGAGCAGTACTTC

V: TRBV12-3/TRBV12-4
D: TRBD2
J: TRBJ2-3
size: NA
CDR3: CASSPSSGVFADTQYF
DNA: TGTGCCAGCAGTCCCTCTAGCGGGGTATTTGCAGATACGCAGTATTTT

V: TRBV5-1
D: NA
J: TRBJ2-5
size: many
CDR3: CASSLSDSGLETQYF
DNA: TGCGCCAGCAGCTTGTCGGATAGCGGACTAGAGACCCAGTACTTC